This T cell receptor beta chain was identified during a study of T cell responses to AZD1222 COVID-19 vaccine. Study results and caveats: Among AZD1222 vaccinees, only 6 or 7 were seropositive at baseline. As reported, nearly half of all spike-specific TCRs target variant regions that are unmutated.

The germline V and J ends were trimmed by 2 bases and 2 bases, with 7 bases remaining between them. The CDR3 consists of 15 residues. Germline CDR1 reads MNHEY; CDR2 reads SMNVEV (reference sequence). Comments on this clone: No antigen is known for it.

Recipients boosted at about 4 weeks or about 12 weeks are pooled. Assay: immunoSEQ multiplex PCR; the TCRdb copy retains only in-frame clones and omits some. The top ten hold around 2% of the sample, which has more than 150,000 clones, about 93% seen once. The TCR sequence derives from an adult who received the AZD1222 COVID-19 vaccine. The chain carries TRBV27 and TRBJ2-6; D ambiguous. This sample comprised peripheral blood, obtained 28 days after the second AZD1222 dose. The CDR3 region has the DNA TGTGCCAGCAGTTTAGTTCGCCCTGGGGCCAACGTCCTGACTTTC. Translating gives CASSLVRPGANVLTF.